Listed here are 5 T cell receptor beta chains from one sample, sequenced in a study of blood T cells in healthy people across ages. Then a second PCR, running about 6 to 11 cycles, was carried out with a sample-barcoded 5' primer and a J-beta primer mix. TCRdb reanalysed the 5' RACE reads using MiXCR and keeps one entry per CDR3 protein. The sample shows 600,000 to 1,000,000 distinct CDR3 sequences, 25% of them seen only once. The sample was also linked to a second study, of T cells of mothers and their children.

Sequenced: blood. All receptors derive from a boy aged 5-17 years in good health.

The rearrangement uses TRBV7-2 and TRBJ2-3; 11 bases align to TRBD2. CDR1 is SGHTA and CDR2 is FQGNSA in the germline V gene. The CDR3 has 16 amino acids. V shed 6 bases and J 8 bases; nucleotides not matched to a gene: 13. The CDR3: CASRLSGTSGRGTQYF. The CDR3 DNA sequence: TGTGCCAGCAGACTTTCCGGGACTAGCGGCCGTGGTACGCAGTATTTT.

This chain connects TRBV7-9 to TRBJ2-6; TRBD2 aligns across 9 bases. The germline CDR1 and CDR2 sequences are SEHNR and FQNEAQ (reference sequence). Trimming took 1 base from V and 0 from J; bases not matched to a gene: 4. The CDR3 spans 18 residues. The CDR3 protein is CASSLGSGGISGANVLTF. The CDR3 DNA reads as TGTGCCAGCAGCTTAGGGAGCGGGGGGATCTCTGGGGCCAACGTCCTGACTTTC.

This clonotype was seen many times. V usage is TRBV7-2 and J usage is TRBJ2-5; D may be TRBD2 (5 bases). The CDR3 loop spans 14 amino acids. From germline, CDR1 is SGHTA and CDR2 FQGNSA. V lost 6 bases and J lost 5, with 16 bases in between. The CDR3 spells CASSLSGRGETQYF. As DNA, the CDR3 is TGTGCCAGCAGTTTATCTGGCCGCGGGGAGACCCAGTACTTC.

This chain links TRBV27 with TRBJ2-7, with 9 positions matching TRBD2. The length of the CDR3 is 17 residues. J gave up 2 bases and V 5 bases, and 13 bases lay outside the gene matches. CDR1 and CDR2 from the germline V gene are MNHEY and SMNVEV (reference sequence). The CDR3 DNA reads as TGTGCCAGCAGTCCAACCGGCGGGGGGGGGCCCACCTACGAGCAGTACTTC. Protein: CASSPTGGGGPTYEQYF.

In its sample, this clonotype was seen once. J is TRBJ2-7 and V is TRBV20-1; the match to TRBD2 covers 9 bases. This CDR3 has 16 amino acids. In germline, CDR1 is DFQATT, CDR2 SNEGSKA (reference sequence). The trim removed 6 bases at V and 3 bases at J, leaving 15 bases unmatched. The CDR3 loop is CSANPRTSEMYYEQYF. The DNA for the CDR3 is TGCAGTGCCAACCCTAGGACTAGCGAAATGTACTACGAGCAGTACTTC.